This is a list of T cell receptor beta chains from one sample in a study of cytomegalovirus exposure and HLA in healthy donors. The table came from immunoSEQ multiplex PCR; TCRdb's copy has only in-frame clones and leaves some out. The repertoire holds tens of thousands of clones, with 80% to 90% as singletons. The sequenced sample was PBMCs. Source of these receptors: a woman aged 30 to 39 in good health and CMV-seronegative. CDR3s include the opening cysteine and the closing phenylalanine or tryptophan. The D gene is left open where the match is weak. Not every row has a clone size; where given, it reads once, few, many or a size class.

j_call	clone_size	d_call	v_call	cdr3_nt	cdr3_aa
TRBJ2-7	-	TRBD2	TRBV19	TGTGCCACCGGACTAGCGGGAGGAGTGTGGGACGAGCAGTACTTC	CATGLAGGVWDEQYF
TRBJ2-3	-	TRBD2	TRBV5-6	TGTGCCAGCAGCCTACGTGGGGTAGCGGGAGCAGATACGCAGTATTTT	CASSLRGVAGADTQYF
TRBJ2-1	-	TRBD2	TRBV6-5	TGTGCCAGCAGTTACAATTGGGAGGGAGAAGGTGAGCAGTTCTTC	CASSYNWEGEGEQFF
TRBJ2-3	-	-	TRBV9	TGTGCCAGCAGCGCCCAGAGCGGGTCAGATACGCAGTATTTT	CASSAQSGSDTQYF
TRBJ2-3	-	TRBD2	TRBV5-5	TGTGCCAGCAGCCCCGTTTCGGGAGGGGTCACAGATACGCAGTATTTT	CASSPVSGGVTDTQYF
TRBJ1-1	-	-	TRBV27	TGTGCCAGCAGTTCCCTCGGCGCGGACATCCGGATGTATTTCCAGAACACTGAAGCTTTCTTT	CASSSLGADIRMYFQNTEAFF
TRBJ1-1	-	-	TRBV9	TGTGCCAGCAGCTTGAGGACTTTGAACACTGAAGCTTTCTTT	CASSLRTLNTEAFF
TRBJ2-7	-	-	TRBV7-8	TGTGCCAGCAGCTTAGCGCTAGCTAGCTCCTACGAGCAGTACTTC	CASSLALASSYEQYF
TRBJ1-2	-	-	TRBV9	TGTGCCAGCAGCGCCCAGGGTGGTCCTAACTATGGCTACACCTTC	CASSAQGGPNYGYTF
TRBJ1-2	-	TRBD1	TRBV28	TGTGCCAGCAGTTTCAGGGACAGGATCTATGGCTACACCTTC	CASSFRDRIYGYTF
TRBJ2-3	-	-	TRBV7-2	TGTGCCAGCAGCTCCATTAGCACAGATACGCAGTATTTT	CASSSISTDTQYF
TRBJ1-1	once	-	TRBV28	TGTGCCGGCGGGGAGTTGGTTGAAGCTTTCTTT	CAGGELVEAFF
TRBJ1-5	-	-	TRBV6-1	TGTGCCAGCAGTGACCAGACAGATAGCAATCAGCCCCAGCATTTT	CASSDQTDSNQPQHF
TRBJ1-1	-	TRBD1	TRBV6-6	TGTGCCAGCAGTAGGACAGGTAACACTGAAGCTTTCTTT	CASSRTGNTEAFF
TRBJ2-5	-	-	TRBV29-1	TGCAGCGTTGAGTCCTGGGGGAGGGAGACCCAGTACTTC	CSVESWGRETQYF
TRBJ2-1	-	TRBD2	TRBV28	TGTGCCAGCAGTCCGACTAGCGGGAGGGCCCCCCGGCAGTTCTTC	CASSPTSGRAPRQFF
TRBJ2-7	-	-	TRBV9	TGTGCCAGCAGCCAGACAGGTTACGACGAGCAGTACTTC	CASSQTGYDEQYF
TRBJ2-3	-	TRBD1	TRBV7-6	TGTGCCAGCAGCTTAGCAGGGGGCAGTCACACAGATACGCAGTATTTT	CASSLAGGSHTDTQYF
TRBJ1-1	-	TRBD1	TRBV4-1	TGCGCCAGCAGCCAAGGACAGGGCGGCACTGAAGCTTTCTTT	CASSQGQGGTEAFF
TRBJ2-4	-	-	TRBV6-5	TGTGCCAGCAGTTACGCGATCGAGACTAAGAGGGACATTCAGTACTTC	CASSYAIETKRDIQYF
TRBJ2-5	-	-	TRBV27	TGTGCCAGCAGTTTCTGGAGGCCCTATGGTGAAGAGACCCAGTACTTC	CASSFWRPYGEETQYF
TRBJ1-2	-	TRBD1	TRBV18	TGTGCCAGCTCACATCGAGGACAGGGACTTTCGGAGGGCTACACCTTC	CASSHRGQGLSEGYTF
TRBJ1-5	-	TRBD1	TRBV5-1	TGCGCCAGCAGCCTTCAGGGGGGAAGCAATCAGCCCCAGCATTTT	CASSLQGGSNQPQHF
TRBJ1-5	-	TRBD1	TRBV7-8	TGTGCCAGCAGCTTGGGGCGAAAGTACCGGGACAGGGAGGTTGCAGATCAGCCCCAGCATTTT	CASSLGRKYRDREVADQPQHF
TRBJ1-3	-	-	TRBV9	TGTGCCAGCAGCGTAGGGTCAGGTAACTCTGGAAACACCATATATTTT	CASSVGSGNSGNTIYF
TRBJ2-5	-	-	TRBV6-5	TGTGCCAGAAATCTAGCATCAGAGACCCAGTACTTC	CARNLASETQYF
TRBJ1-1	-	TRBD1	TRBV6-8	TGTGCCAGCAGTTTCGTCCAGGGGGCTCGACGGGCCCACAGGGCTTTCTTT	CASSFVQGARRAHRAFF
TRBJ2-7	-	TRBD1	TRBV29-1	TGCAGCGCATGGGACAGCGAGAGCTCCTACGAGCAGTACTTC	CSAWDSESSYEQYF
TRBJ2-3	once	TRBD2	TRBV10-3	TGTGCCATCCGTAGCGGGAAGGCCACAGATACGCAGTATTTT	CAIRSGKATDTQYF
TRBJ1-1	-	-	TRBV20-1	TGCAGCGAGACAGGGAACACTGAAGCTTTCTTT	CSETGNTEAFF
TRBJ1-4	-	-	TRBV2	TGTGCCAGCAGTGATAGAGGACAGAAGAATGAAAAACTGTTTTTT	CASSDRGQKNEKLFF